The rows below give T cell receptor beta chains drawn from one sample of a study of blood T cell repertoires in COVID-19. Clones were sequenced by immunoSEQ multiplex PCR, and TCRdb holds only the in-frame ones, with some missing. There are some 110,000 clones in the sample; 82% occur only once, and roughly 7.9% lies in the top ten. The sequenced material came from peripheral blood. These receptors were collected from a man in his 70s with acute or convalescent COVID-19. Both conserved end residues are trimmed from each CDR3. Fields, in order: V gene, J gene, clone size, CDR3 length, CDR3 protein. Not every row has a clone size; where given, it reads once, few, many or a size class.

v_gene: TRBV18
j_gene: TRBJ2-1
abundance: .
len: 13
CDR3aa: ASSSRQSSYNEQF

v_gene: TRBV5-1
j_gene: TRBJ1-3
abundance: .
len: 12
CDR3aa: ASTTGQGANTIY

v_gene: TRBV5-1
j_gene: TRBJ2-2
abundance: .
len: 14
CDR3aa: ASTSKGQGGAGELF

v_gene: TRBV2
j_gene: TRBJ1-1
abundance: .
len: 9
CDR3aa: ASSGQLEAF

v_gene: TRBV5-1
j_gene: TRBJ1-1
abundance: .
len: 14
CDR3aa: ASSLRPGQGLTEAF

v_gene: TRBV5-4
j_gene: TRBJ2-1
abundance: few
len: 14
CDR3aa: ASSLESGASYNEQF

v_gene: TRBV5-1
j_gene: TRBJ1-2
abundance: .
len: 12
CDR3aa: ASSLGTADYGYT

v_gene: TRBV21-1
j_gene: TRBJ2-7
abundance: few
len: 14
CDR3aa: ASSVRDRGPSYEQY

v_gene: TRBV19
j_gene: TRBJ2-3
abundance: .
len: 13
CDR3aa: ASSIRKTGADTQY

v_gene: TRBV19
j_gene: TRBJ1-5
abundance: .
len: 13
CDR3aa: ASRGAGGSNQPQH

v_gene: TRBV10-2
j_gene: TRBJ1-2
abundance: .
len: 13
CDR3aa: ASSELGQGDYGYT

v_gene: TRBV24-1
j_gene: TRBJ2-1
abundance: .
len: 14
CDR3aa: ATSDRTSGRGNEQF

v_gene: TRBV5-8
j_gene: TRBJ1-5
abundance: .
len: 12
CDR3aa: ASSLDGTSQPQH

v_gene: TRBV7-3
j_gene: TRBJ2-7
abundance: few
len: 10
CDR3aa: ASSLPPGEQY

v_gene: TRBV5-1
j_gene: TRBJ2-5
abundance: .
len: 12
CDR3aa: ASRWTGDQETQY

v_gene: TRBV27
j_gene: TRBJ1-2
abundance: .
len: 13
CDR3aa: ASSTGVGTNYGYT

v_gene: TRBV10-2
j_gene: TRBJ1-6
abundance: .
len: 12
CDR3aa: ATTAASDNSPLH

v_gene: TRBV4-1
j_gene: TRBJ2-3
abundance: .
len: 12
CDR3aa: ASSQEMAGFAQY

v_gene: TRBV25-1
j_gene: TRBJ2-3
abundance: .
len: 12
CDR3aa: ASSMLANRDTQY

v_gene: TRBV25-1
j_gene: TRBJ2-7
abundance: many
len: 12
CDR3aa: ASGGDRAPYEQY

v_gene: TRBV15
j_gene: TRBJ2-5
abundance: .
len: 12
CDR3aa: ATSRDGQQETQY

v_gene: TRBV3-1/TRBV3-2
j_gene: TRBJ2-7
abundance: .
len: 11
CDR3aa: ASSRAGVREQY

v_gene: TRBV18
j_gene: TRBJ2-1
abundance: .
len: 14
CDR3aa: ASSGLAGGDYNEQF

v_gene: TRBV5-1
j_gene: TRBJ1-6
abundance: once
len: 12
CDR3aa: ASSLVQANSPLH